These 22 T cell receptor beta chains were sequenced from one sample in a study of blood T cell repertoires in COVID-19 (dated by TCRdb to 2019 to 2021). Library method: the immunoSEQ multiplex PCR assay. TCRdb limited this immuneACCESS table to in-frame rearrangements with V and J called. A share of clones is missing; checked studies link under half to unresolved V genes, and the rest is unexplained. A total of about 79,000 clones appear in this sample, roughly 91% of them only once. The ten largest clones capture 11% to 15% of the sample. Specimen: peripheral blood. Source of these receptors: a man in his 70s with active or convalescent COVID-19.

This chain uses TRBV27 with TRBJ2-3; no clear D. The CDR3 runs to 15 residues. The germline V gene has CDR1 MNHEY and CDR2 SMNVEV (reference sequence). The V and J ends lost 3 bases and 0 bases respectively, with 10 bases between them. CDR3 protein: CASSFNSFSTDTQYF. CDR3 nucleotides: TGTGCCAGCAGTTTTAACAGCTTCAGCACAGATACGCAGTATTTT.

The chain has TRBV5-6 and TRBJ2-1; the match to TRBD1 covers 9 bases. Germline V gene sequence: CDR1 SGHDT, CDR2 YYEEEE. V shed 5 bases, J shed 9 bases, and the junction held 6 bases outside the gene matches. The CDR3 extends over 13 amino acids. The CDR3 nucleotides are TGTGCCAGCAGTCCCGGGACAGGGTTTGAGCAGTTCTTC. This encodes CASSPGTGFEQFF.

The chain is built from TRBV28 and TRBJ1-1; possibly TRBD1 for D (6 bases). This CDR3 comprises 14 residues. Deletions cut 7 bases from V and 0 bases from J, with 12 bases between. CDR1 is MDHEN, CDR2 SYDVKM, per germline. The CDR3 DNA reads as TGTGCCAGCACCTCAGGGGCGCTGAACACTGAAGCTTTCTTT. Translation gives CASTSGALNTEAFF.

This clone has only one observation. Other nucleotide sequences from this sample produce the same CDR3. The chain combines TRBV28 with TRBJ2-5; D might be TRBD1 (7 bases). CDR3 length: 12 residues. Trimming left V 4 bases short and J 5 bases short, with 8 bases between. Per germline, CDR1 MDHEN and CDR2 SYDVKM. CDR3 in amino acids: CASSSGGETQYF. In DNA form, the CDR3 reads TGTGCCAGCAGTTCAGGGGGGGAGACCCAGTACTTC.

This rearrangement joins TRBV5-4 to TRBJ1-2, with TRBD1 as a possible D gene (6 bases). V was clipped by 3 bases and J by 8 bases, with 20 bases between them. The CDR3 consists of 15 residues. The germline V gene has CDR1 SGHNT and CDR2 YYREEE (reference sequence). The DNA for the CDR3 is TGTGCCAGCAGCTCGATAACCGGGACAAAGGGAGGCTACACCTTC. It is translated as CASSSITGTKGGYTF. Filled out from reference TRBV5-4 and TRBJ1-2, the complete variable domain reads ETGVTQSPTHLIKTRGQQVTLRCSSQSGHNTVSWYQQALGQGPQFIFQYYREEENGRGNFPPRFSGLQFPNYSSELNVNALELDDSALYLCASSSITGTKGGYTFGSGTRLTVV.

This clone came up a few times. This chain connects TRBV27 to TRBJ2-3; D gene unclear. Per germline, CDR1 MNHEY and CDR2 SMNVEV (reference sequence). The CDR3 totals 15 residues. V was pared by 1 base and J by 3 bases, with 11 bases between. CDR3 residues: CASSLWSSNTDTQYF. DNA for the CDR3: TGTGCCAGCAGTTTATGGTCTAGTAATACAGATACGCAGTATTTT.

J is TRBJ2-3 and V is TRBV11-2; a possible D gene is TRBD2 (5 bases). This CDR3 region has 15 residues. The ends were cut back, 1 base at V and 1 base at J, with 9 bases in the middle. Germline CDR1 is SGHAT and CDR2 is FQNNGV. CDR3 region: CASSLGGSGTDTQYF. CDR3 bases: TGTGCCAGCAGCTTAGGTGGGAGTGGCACAGATACGCAGTATTTT.

The chain carries TRBV2 and TRBJ1-5; possibly TRBD1 for D (5 bases). The V gene's germline CDR1 is SNHLY and CDR2 FYNNEI. With 3 bases removed from V and 5 bases from J, the gap between germline ends came to 11 bases. The CDR3 has 14 residues. In DNA, the CDR3 is TGTGCCAGCAGTGATGCGACAGATTATCAGCCCCAGCATTTT. Amino acids: CASSDATDYQPQHF.

The J gene is TRBJ1-6, the V gene TRBV9; the match to TRBD1 covers 7 bases. Germline assignment: CDR1 SGDLS and CDR2 YYNGEE. The ends lost 3 bases at V and 5 bases at J; junction bases unmatched: 2. This CDR3 region has 14 residues. Here the CDR3 reads CASSETGNNSPLHF. In DNA, the CDR3 is TGTGCCAGCAGCGAGACAGGGAATAATTCACCCCTCCACTTT.

The rearrangement uses TRBV9 and TRBJ2-1, with 8 positions matching TRBD2. The CDR3 spans 16 residues. With V trimmed by 3 bases and J by 8 bases, 13 bases remained unmatched. Germline V gene data show CDR1 as SGDLS and CDR2 as YYNGEE. CDR3 region: CASSADGTRGRDEQFF. The CDR3 nucleotides read TGTGCCAGCAGCGCAGACGGGACTAGGGGTAGGGATGAGCAGTTCTTC.

This clone was seen only once. The chain links TRBV27 to TRBJ2-7; TRBD2 aligns across 8 bases. V was clipped by 1 base and J by 2 bases; unmatched bases: 7. CDR1 is MNHEY and CDR2 is SMNVEV in the germline V gene (reference sequence). The CDR3 has 16 amino acids. This CDR3 reads CASSLFNTRGAYEQYF. CDR3 coding DNA: TGTGCCAGCAGTTTATTCAACACGCGGGGGGCCTACGAGCAGTACTTC.

The chain employs TRBV6-1 and TRBJ1-6; no clear D gene. Trimming cost V 0 bases and J 7 bases, with 10 bases left between them. CDR3 length: 15 amino acids. Germline V gives CDR1 MNHNS, CDR2 SASEGT. The chain's CDR3 is CASSEAWLQNSPLHF. The CDR3 DNA follows: TGTGCCAGCAGTGAAGCTTGGCTCCAGAATTCACCCCTCCACTTT.

This chain uses TRBV18 with TRBJ2-4, with TRBD2 as a possible D gene (6 bases). The CDR3 is made up of 16 amino acids. The germline V gene has CDR1 KGHSH and CDR2 LQKENI. Deletions cut 3 bases from V and 1 base from J, with 13 bases between. The CDR3 loop reads CASSPQEGWAKNIQYF. For the CDR3, the DNA is TGTGCCAGCTCACCCCAGGAGGGCTGGGCCAAAAACATTCAGTACTTC.

V usage is TRBV30 and J usage is TRBJ1-5, with a tentative D call TRBD1 (6 bases). V was shortened by 0 bases and J by 4 bases, with 10 bases between the two germline ends. The germline V gene encodes CDR1 GTSNPN and CDR2 SVGIG (reference sequence). This CDR3 has 14 amino acids. CDR3 DNA sequence: TGTGCCTGGAGTGTGGGGGCGAGGAATCAGCCCCAGCATTTT. Translated: CAWSVGARNQPQHF.

The chain employs TRBV15 and TRBJ1-2; D is perhaps TRBD1 (6 bases). The CDR3 has 14 residues. Trimming shortened V by 8 bases and J by 4 bases, and 17 bases separated the two germline ends. Germline values: CDR1 LNHNV, CDR2 YYDKDF (reference sequence). CDR3 sequence: CATEVITGIYGYTF. The DNA of the CDR3 is TGTGCCACCGAGGTCATCACAGGGATCTATGGCTACACCTTC.

In its sample, this clone was seen once. V and J are TRBV5-6 and TRBJ1-6; 8 positions match TRBD1. The CDR3 has 16 amino acids. J gave up 6 bases and V 4 bases, and 9 bases lay outside the gene matches. Germline assignment: CDR1 SGHDT and CDR2 YYEEEE. The CDR3 region is CASSDDLGQGNSPLHF. For the CDR3, the DNA is TGTGCCAGCAGCGATGACCTAGGACAGGGTAATTCACCCCTCCACTTT.

The chain combines TRBV28 with TRBJ1-2; D not resolved. CDR1 and CDR2 (germline): MDHEN, SYDVKM. The CDR3 totals 16 residues. V lost 6 bases to trimming and J lost 0 bases, with 17 bases between them. The CDR3 bases are TGTGCCAGCAGACCCAACTATGGTTCATCTAACTATGGCTACACCTTC. Translating it yields CASRPNYGSSNYGYTF.

This chain links TRBV19 with TRBJ1-2, with 9 positions matching TRBD1. The junction had 2 bases not matched to a gene; V was cut back by 4 bases and J by 8 bases. The CDR3 covers 12 residues. CDR1 and CDR2 from the germline V gene are LNHDA and SQIVND (reference sequence). The DNA of the CDR3 is TGTGCCAGTAGTAACAGGGGGCGAGGCTACACCTTC. The encoded protein is CASSNRGRGYTF.

The chain couples TRBV29-1 to TRBJ2-1; TRBD2 is a possible D gene (6 bases). V dropped 7 bases and J dropped 10 bases, with 11 bases sitting between them. Germline CDR1 and CDR2: SQVTM and ANQGSEA. This CDR3 region has 10 residues. The CDR3 protein is CSAVAEEQFF. Here the CDR3 DNA reads TGCAGCGCCGTAGCGGAAGAGCAGTTCTTC.

V usage is TRBV12-5 and J usage is TRBJ1-1; D call uncertain. The germline CDR1 and CDR2 sequences are LGHNT and FRNRAP. CDR3 length equals 12 residues. V lost 5 bases and J 4 bases, leaving 8 bases between the germline ends. CDR3 loop: CASGVRGTEAFF. The CDR3 coding sequence is TGTGCTAGTGGTGTCCGAGGCACTGAAGCTTTCTTT.

The genes are TRBV11-2 and TRBJ1-2; no clear D gene. The CDR3 runs to 14 residues. Trimming took off 1 base at V and 1 base at J, with 7 bases between the two ends. Germline CDR1 is SGHAT and CDR2 is FQNNGV. CDR3 nucleotide sequence: TGTGCCAGCAGCTTAGGCGGCAGTAACTATGGCTACACCTTC. Translation gives CASSLGGSNYGYTF. Full variable domain (rest looked up from reference TRBV11-2 and TRBJ1-2): EAGVAQSPRYKIIEKRQSVAFWCNPISGHATLYWYQQILGQGPKLLIQFQNNGVVDDSQLPKDRFSAERLKGVDSTLKIQPAKLEDSAVYLCASSLGGSNYGYTFGSGTRLTVV.

This rearrangement joins TRBV11-3 to TRBJ2-3; D is unresolved. Trimming cost V 5 bases and J 4 bases, with 7 bases left between them. The germline V gene has CDR1 SGHNT and CDR2 YENEEA. The CDR3 runs to 12 residues. The CDR3 here is CASSRGSDTQYF. DNA for the CDR3: TGTGCCAGCAGCAGAGGCTCAGATACGCAGTATTTT.